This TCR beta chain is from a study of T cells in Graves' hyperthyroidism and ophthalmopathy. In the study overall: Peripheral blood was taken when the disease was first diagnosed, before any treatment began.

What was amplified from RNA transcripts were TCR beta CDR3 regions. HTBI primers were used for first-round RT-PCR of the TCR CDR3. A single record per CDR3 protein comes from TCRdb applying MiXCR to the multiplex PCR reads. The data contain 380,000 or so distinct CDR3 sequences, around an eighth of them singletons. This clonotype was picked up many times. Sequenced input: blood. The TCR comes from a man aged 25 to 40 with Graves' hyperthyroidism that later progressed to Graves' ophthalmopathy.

The DNA of the CDR3 is TGCGCCAGCAGCTTAGAGCTATCTAGCACAGATACGCAGTATTTT. Encoded protein: CASSLELSSTDTQYF. The chain carries TRBV5-1 and TRBJ2-3; D gene ambiguous. This CDR3 comprises 15 residues. The ends were cut back, 2 bases at V and 0 bases at J, with 10 bases in the middle. The V gene's germline CDR1 is SGHRS and CDR2 YFSETQ.